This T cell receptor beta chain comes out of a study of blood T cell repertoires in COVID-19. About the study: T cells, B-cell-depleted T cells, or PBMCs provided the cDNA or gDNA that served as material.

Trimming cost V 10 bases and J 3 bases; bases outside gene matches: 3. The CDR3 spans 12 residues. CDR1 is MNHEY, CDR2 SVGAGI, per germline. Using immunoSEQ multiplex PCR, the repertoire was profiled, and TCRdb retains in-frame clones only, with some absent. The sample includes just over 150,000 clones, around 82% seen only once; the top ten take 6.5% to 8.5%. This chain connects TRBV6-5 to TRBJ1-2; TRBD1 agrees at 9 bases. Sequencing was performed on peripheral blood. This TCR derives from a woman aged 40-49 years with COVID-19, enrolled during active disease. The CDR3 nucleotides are TGTGCCACCAGGACAGGGGACTATGGCTACACCTTC. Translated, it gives CATRTGDYGYTF.